The clone carrying this T cell receptor (beta chain) has just one count. V was cut by 4 bases and J by 4 bases, with 13 bases left in between. Germline V CDR1 and CDR2: MDHEN, SYDVKM. The CDR3 runs to 15 residues. In the authors' methods: Amplification from reference gene primers served as the basis for estimated nucleated cell counts. Data came from immunoSEQ multiplex PCR; TCRdb stores just in-frame clones and leaves some out. Clone size and V and J calls were adopted from that table, with D and trimming inferred from the DNA. In the table there are about 190,000 clones, around nine tenths of which are singletons. These data are taken from a study of blood T cell repertoires in COVID-19. Study information: Some COVID-19 samples were acute and others convalescent; all came from the United States, Italy and Spain. T cells, B-cell-depleted T cells, or PBMCs provided the cDNA or gDNA that served as material.

This TCR came from a woman aged 40 to 55 who had recovered from COVID-19. V gene TRBV28 combines with J gene TRBJ1-4, with D possibly being TRBD1 (6 bases). Sequencing input: peripheral blood. The CDR3: CASSSSGVGNEKLFF. The CDR3 DNA sequence: TGTGCCAGCAGTTCCTCAGGGGTGGGTAATGAAAAACTGTTTTTT. The complete variable domain, with remaining parts taken from reference TRBV28 and TRBJ1-4, reads DVKVTQSSRYLVKRTGEKVFLECVQDMDHENMFWYRQDPGLGLRLIYFSYDVKMKEKGDIPEGYSVSREKKERFSLILESASTNQTSMYLCASSSSGVGNEKLFFGSGTQLSVL.